This is a list of T cell receptor beta chains from one sample in a study of blood T cell repertoires in COVID-19. Measured with immunoSEQ multiplex PCR; TCRdb has only the in-frame clones, and not every one. The sample records hundreds of thousands of clones, roughly 85% being singletons. Sample: PBMCs or T cells enriched from blood (not recorded which). All receptors come from a woman aged 18-29 years with acute COVID-19. Both conserved end residues are part of each CDR3. A D gene is named only where the DNA matches it firmly. Clone size appears in some rows only: once, few, many, or a class for an expanded clone.

J gene	D gene	V gene	clone size	CDR3 protein	CDR3 DNA
TRBJ1-1	TRBD1	TRBV5-4	-	CASSFDRGHTEAFF	TGTGCCAGCAGCTTTGACAGGGGTCACACTGAAGCTTTCTTT
TRBJ1-5	-	TRBV27	few	CASSLPDQGSQPQHF	TGTGCCAGCAGTTTACCCGATCAGGGATCTCAGCCCCAGCATTTT
TRBJ2-5	-	TRBV7-9	-	CASSLPLVEETQYF	TGTGCCAGCAGCTTACCATTAGTCGAAGAGACCCAGTACTTC
TRBJ1-2	-	TRBV7-9	-	CASSFLYGYTF	TGTGCCAGCAGCTTCCTCTATGGCTACACCTTC
TRBJ1-5	TRBD1	TRBV7-8	-	CASSLGTGGRNQPQHF	TGTGCCAGCAGCTTAGGAACAGGGGGCCGCAATCAGCCCCAGCATTTT
TRBJ1-2	-	TRBV3-1/TRBV3-2	-	CASSQGSGRYGYTF	TGTGCCAGCAGCCAAGGTTCAGGGAGGTATGGCTACACCTTC
TRBJ2-7	TRBD1	TRBV11-2	-	CASSSGTGYYDGQYF	TGTGCCAGCAGCTCCGGGACAGGGTACTACGATGGGCAGTACTTC
TRBJ1-6	-	TRBV4-2	-	CASSQEGQNSPLHF	TGTGCCAGCAGCCAAGAGGGGCAAAATTCACCCCTCCACTTT
TRBJ1-2	-	TRBV19	-	CASSVGLSGYTF	TGTGCCAGTAGTGTCGGTCTAAGTGGCTACACCTTC
TRBJ2-7	TRBD1	TRBV2	-	CASSGGGQGAWEQYF	TGTGCCAGCAGTGGCGGGGGACAGGGGGCCTGGGAGCAGTACTTC
TRBJ1-4	-	TRBV30	-	CAWEPGTTNEKLFF	TGTGCCTGGGAACCGGGAACAACTAATGAAAAACTGTTTTTT
TRBJ2-7	-	TRBV30	-	CAYSPKLSYEQYF	TGTGCCTACTCCCCGAAGCTTTCCTACGAGCAGTACTTC
TRBJ1-3	-	TRBV13	-	CASSLTYGKGGGNTIYF	TGTGCCAGCAGCTTAACGTATGGGAAGGGAGGTGGAAACACCATATATTTT
TRBJ1-2	-	TRBV29-1	-	CSVDRGDNYGYTF	TGCAGCGTTGACAGGGGAGACAACTATGGCTACACCTTC
TRBJ1-6	-	TRBV6-5	-	CASKEGLLLNSPLHF	TGTGCCAGCAAAGAGGGCTTACTTCTCAATTCACCCCTCCACTTT
TRBJ1-2	TRBD1	TRBV5-6	-	CASSLSGGHGYTF	TGTGCCAGCAGCTTGTCAGGGGGCCACGGCTACACCTTC
TRBJ1-6	-	TRBV30	-	CARQEIGSSPLHF	TGTGCCCGACAGGAGATCGGTAGTTCACCCCTCCACTTT
TRBJ1-1	TRBD1	TRBV25-1	-	CASFPQGAGEAFF	TGTGCCAGCTTCCCTCAGGGGGCTGGTGAAGCTTTCTTT
TRBJ2-1	-	TRBV5-4	-	CASSFTSKGSYNEQFF	TGTGCCAGCAGCTTCACTAGCAAAGGCTCCTACAATGAGCAGTTCTTC
TRBJ2-7	-	TRBV18	-	CASSPNRGKEQYF	TGTGCCAGCTCACCGAACCGGGGGAAAGAGCAGTACTTC
TRBJ2-3	TRBD2	TRBV3-1/TRBV3-2	-	CASSTLKPGLVKKYF	TGTGCCAGCAGCACTCTTAAGCCGGGACTAGTAAAAAAGTATTTT
TRBJ1-5	TRBD1	TRBV7-2	-	CASSGQGVSNQPQHF	TGTGCCAGCAGCGGACAGGGGGTTAGCAATCAGCCCCAGCATTTT
TRBJ2-5	TRBD2	TRBV6-5	-	CASSYTSGKGETQYF	TGTGCCAGCAGTTACACTAGCGGGAAAGGAGAGACCCAGTACTTC
TRBJ2-5	TRBD1	TRBV13	-	CASSGTGTGEETQYF	TGTGCCAGCAGCGGTACCGGGACAGGGGAAGAGACCCAGTACTTC
TRBJ2-7	-	TRBV28	-	CASSLGAVGSYEQYF	TGTGCCAGCAGTTTAGGGGCGGTTGGATCCTACGAGCAGTACTTC
TRBJ2-7	-	TRBV28	-	CASSLMATYEQYF	TGTGCCAGCAGTTTAATGGCCACCTACGAGCAGTACTTC
TRBJ2-7	TRBD2	TRBV7-2	-	CASSSRLAGSYEQYF	TGTGCCAGCAGCTCACGACTAGCGGGGTCATACGAGCAGTACTTC
TRBJ2-2	TRBD2	TRBV25-1	-	CASSLAGGPPGELFF	TGTGCCAGCAGCCTAGCGGGAGGGCCGCCCGGGGAGCTGTTTTTT
TRBJ2-1	-	TRBV18	-	CASAAGDPYNEQFF	TGTGCCAGCGCTGCAGGTGATCCCTACAATGAGCAGTTCTTC
TRBJ2-2	TRBD2	TRBV27	-	CASSLRPSGNTGELFF	TGTGCCAGCAGTTTAAGGCCTAGCGGTAACACCGGGGAGCTGTTTTTT
TRBJ2-7	-	TRBV11-2	-	CASSSQGRELYEQYF	TGTGCCAGCAGCTCTCAGGGGAGGGAGCTATACGAGCAGTACTTC